One sample yielded the 10 T cell receptor beta chains listed below, sequenced in a study of T cell responses to AZD1222 COVID-19 vaccine. Profiled with immunoSEQ multiplex PCR; TCRdb holds only in-frame clones, not every one. This table has 140,000 to 150,000 clones, about 86% appearing once. The sample was peripheral blood, taken 28 days after the second AZD1222 dose. Receptor source: an adult who received the AZD1222 COVID-19 vaccine.

The J gene is TRBJ2-1, the V gene TRBV15; 8 positions agree with TRBD2. Germline-derived CDR1 and CDR2 are LNHNV and YYDKDF (reference sequence). This CDR3 is 17 amino acids long. The V segment lost 0 bases and the J segment 0 bases; nucleotides outside the gene matches: 4. For the CDR3, the DNA is TGTGCCACCAGCAGAGATCGGGCGGGAGGCTCCTACAATGAGCAGTTCTTC. This encodes CATSRDRAGGSYNEQFF.

This clone has a single count. V and J are TRBV18 and TRBJ1-5, with a possible D match to TRBD1 (6 bases). The CDR3 is made up of 15 amino acids. The germline V gene has CDR1 KGHSH and CDR2 LQKENI. V shed 3 bases and J shed 2 bases, with 11 bases lying between them. CDR3 in DNA: TGTGCCAGCTCACCCAACGGGGGCGGCAATCAGCCCCAGCATTTT. This encodes CASSPNGGGNQPQHF.

J is TRBJ1-2 and V is TRBV5-1, with D maybe TRBD1 (5 bases). Trimming took off 0 bases at V and 4 bases at J, with 13 bases between the two ends. Germline CDR1 and CDR2: SGHRS and YFSETQ. The CDR3 is 15 amino acids. CDR3 DNA: TGCGCCAGCAGCTTGGGGGACGCAGAGATCTATGGCTACACCTTC. This translates into CASSLGDAEIYGYTF.

This clone was counted a single time. The chain recombines TRBV30 with TRBJ2-1; D is ambiguous. From germline, CDR1 is GTSNPN and CDR2 SVGIG (reference sequence). V lost 0 bases and J 4 bases, leaving 7 bases between the germline ends. The CDR3 runs 13 residues. Here the CDR3 DNA reads TGTGCCTGGAGTGTAAACGATTACAATGAGCAGTTCTTC. Protein sequence: CAWSVNDYNEQFF.

The chain carries TRBV19 and TRBJ1-2; D is possibly TRBD1 (6 bases). The V and J ends lost 6 bases and 8 bases respectively, with 10 bases between them. Germline V CDR1 and CDR2: LNHDA, SQIVND (reference sequence). This CDR3 region has 11 residues. In DNA, the CDR3 is TGTGCCAGTAGGTACAGGGAAGGCTACACCTTC. It codes for CASRYREGYTF. Combining the CDR3 with reference TRBV19 and TRBJ1-2 gives the whole variable domain DGGITQSPKYLFRKEGQNVTLSCEQNLNHDAMYWYRQDPGQGLRLIYYSQIVNDFQKGDIAEGYSVSREKKESFPLTVTSAQKNPTAFYLCASRYREGYTFGSGTRLTVV.

This clone was recorded only once. The chain employs TRBV6-6 and TRBJ1-2; D is perhaps TRBD1 (5 bases). Germline CDR1 and CDR2: MNHNY and SVGAGI (reference sequence). Between the trimmed V and J ends, which lost 5 bases and 7 bases, there was a span of 11 bases. The CDR3 runs 12 residues. The CDR3 DNA follows: TGTGCCAGCAGTGGAACAGGATCTGGCTACACCTTC. Translated, it gives CASSGTGSGYTF.

The chain combines TRBV5-1 with TRBJ2-7, with D possibly being TRBD1 or TRBD2 (6 bases each). Trimming cost V 6 bases and J 7 bases, with 20 bases left between them. Germline-derived CDR1 and CDR2 are SGHRS and YFSETQ. CDR3 length equals 14 residues. CDR3 coding DNA: TGCGCCAGCATGACGGGGGCTCACTCCGGGGAGCAGTACTTC. This gives the protein CASMTGAHSGEQYF.

The chain is built from TRBV6-5 and TRBJ2-7, with 7 bases identical to TRBD1. Losses at the gene ends were 0 bases for V and 2 bases for J; bases not matched to a gene: 1. The CDR3 runs to 14 residues. CDR1 is MNHEY and CDR2 is SVGAGI in the germline V gene. The CDR3 spells CASSYSGTAYEQYF. The CDR3 DNA is TGTGCCAGCAGTTACTCGGGGACAGCCTACGAGCAGTACTTC.

V and J are TRBV5-4 and TRBJ1-2, with TRBD1 as a possible D gene (5 bases). V shed 4 bases and J shed 5 bases, with 9 bases lying between them. Germline loops: CDR1 SGHNT, CDR2 YYREEE (reference sequence). The CDR3 covers 12 residues. The CDR3 spells CASSPGEYGYTF. The CDR3 nucleotides are TGTGCCAGCAGCCCGGGGGAGTATGGCTACACCTTC.

This chain uses TRBV6-1 with TRBJ1-6, with D perhaps matching TRBD1 (5 bases). V was cut by 0 bases and J by 10 bases, with 16 bases left in between. The germline V gene encodes CDR1 MNHNS and CDR2 SASEGT. This CDR3 has 16 residues. The CDR3 region has the DNA TGTGCCAGCAGTGAAGCCTGGGCAGGGACGAAGTCACCCCTCCACTTT. Protein product: CASSEAWAGTKSPLHF.